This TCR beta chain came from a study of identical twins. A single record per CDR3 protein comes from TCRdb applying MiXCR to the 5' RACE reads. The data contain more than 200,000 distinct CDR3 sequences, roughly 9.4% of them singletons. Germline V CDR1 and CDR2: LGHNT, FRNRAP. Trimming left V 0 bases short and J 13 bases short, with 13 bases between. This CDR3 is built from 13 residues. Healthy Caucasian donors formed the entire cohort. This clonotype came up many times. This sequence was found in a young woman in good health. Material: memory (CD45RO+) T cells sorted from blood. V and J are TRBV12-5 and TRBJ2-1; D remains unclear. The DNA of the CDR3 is TGTGCTAGTGGTTTGGTATTTGGGTTGGAACAGTTCTTC. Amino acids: CASGLVFGLEQFF. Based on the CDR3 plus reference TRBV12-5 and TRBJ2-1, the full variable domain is DARVTQTPRHKVTEMGQEVTMRCQPILGHNTVFWYRQTMMQGLELLAYFRNRAPLDDSGMPKDRFSAEMPDATLATLKIQPSEPRDSAVYFCASGLVFGLEQFFGPGTRLTVL.